Sequencing of this T cell receptor (beta chain) was carried out in a study of post-analysis software for immune sequencing data. For the study at large: The disease courses covered relapsing-remitting, secondary progressive and progressive-relapsing multiple sclerosis.

This clonotype came up a few times. Unique molecular identifiers tagged the TCR beta cDNA libraries. TCRdb itself ran the PCR reads through MiXCR, one entry per CDR3 protein. The sample shows 700,000 to 800,000 distinct CDR3 sequences, 30% of them seen only once. The TCR originated in a girl between 10 and 17 years old with multiple sclerosis. Sequenced: blood.

CDR3 bases: TGTGCCAGCAGCCAAATCTCGGGTGCCAGCAGGCTGTTTTTT. It is translated as CASSQISGASRLFF. The chain employs TRBV28 and TRBJ1-4, with no clear D. This CDR3 has 14 amino acids. CDR1 and CDR2 (germline): MDHEN, SYDVKM. V gave up 6 bases and J gave up 14 bases, with 22 bases separating them.